This passage covers 4 T cell receptor beta chains from one sample sequenced in a study of T cells in Graves' hyperthyroidism and ophthalmopathy. The investigators amplified TCR beta CDR3 regions from RNA transcripts. Carried out on the TCR CDR3, a first-round RT-PCR used the HTBI primer set. TCRdb itself ran the multiplex PCR reads through MiXCR, one entry per CDR3 protein. This sample has approximately 430,000 distinct CDR3 sequences, with roughly 15% found just once. Source material: blood. The receptors were gathered from a man aged 18 to 29 with Graves' ophthalmopathy.

V and J are TRBV25-1 and TRBJ2-7; 11 positions agree with TRBD1. Trimming at V came to 2 bases and at J to 2 bases, leaving 8 bases not matched to a gene. This CDR3 spans 17 amino acids. Germline CDR1 and CDR2: MGHDK and SYGVNS. CDR3 sequence reads: CASSELLPGQGAYEQYF. Here the CDR3 DNA reads TGTGCCAGCAGTGAACTCCTCCCGGGACAGGGGGCCTACGAGCAGTACTTC.

The gene calls are TRBV12-3 or TRBV12-4 and TRBJ2-1; TRBD2 matches at 8 bases. V dropped 6 bases and J dropped 5; count of bases not matched to a gene: 6. The CDR3 covers 14 residues. DNA for the CDR3: TGTGCCAGCAGACCTAGCGGGTCCCACAATGAGCAGTTCTTC. It specifies CASRPSGSHNEQFF.

This clonotype occurred many times. The DNA for the CDR3 is TGTGCCAGCTCACTGCGGACAGGGGATGAGCAGTTCTTC. It specifies CASSLRTGDEQFF. The J gene is TRBJ2-1, the V gene TRBV18; TRBD1 aligns across 9 bases. Germline V lookup: CDR1 KGHSH, CDR2 LQKENI. Germline trimming cut 4 bases from V and 8 bases from J; bases unmatched to any gene: 3. The CDR3 is 13 residues long.

At least ten counts were recorded for this clonotype. The rearrangement joins TRBV27 to TRBJ1-5; no definite D call. V lost 4 bases and J lost 0, with 10 bases in between. The length of the CDR3 is 15 residues. CDR1 is MNHEY and CDR2 is SMNVEV in the germline V gene (reference sequence). Written as DNA, the CDR3 is TGTGCCAGCAGTTCCCAGAGCTATAGCAATCAGCCCCAGCATTTT. Protein: CASSSQSYSNQPQHF.